Listed below are T cell receptor beta chains from one sample, sequenced in a study of cytomegalovirus exposure and HLA in healthy donors. Profiling relied on immunoSEQ multiplex PCR, and the TCRdb table lists in-frame clones only, not all of them. The table has 90,000 or so clones, 82% seen once. The sample was PBMCs. Receptors were obtained from a man aged 30 to 39 in good health and CMV-seropositive. Both conserved end residues are trimmed from each CDR3. Each record gives: V gene, J gene, clone size, CDR3 protein. Some rows mark clone size as missing; the rest say once, few, many or name a class of expanded clone.

>TRBV5-6|TRBJ1-2|NA
ASSGPPGQGGSYGYT
>TRBV18|TRBJ2-1|once
ASSPARTADNEQF
>TRBV10-3|TRBJ2-7|few
AIQTSGESEQY
>TRBV19|TRBJ2-1|NA
ASNVGTSGRAPF
>TRBV5-1|TRBJ1-4|NA
ASSLATQGASEKLF
>TRBV14|TRBJ2-4|NA
ASSPRSFPNLAKNIQY
>TRBV6-5|TRBJ1-1|NA
ASSKTGLNTEAF
>TRBV5-6|TRBJ1-6|few
ASSFGVEEGSSYNSPLH
>TRBV7-9|TRBJ1-2|NA
SSSLGGAYNHGYT
>TRBV28|TRBJ2-7|NA
ASVGHGSYEQY
>TRBV7-6|TRBJ2-5|NA
ASSRGASGNQETQY
>TRBV10-3|TRBJ1-2|NA
AIRDPRGSAEGYT
>TRBV5-8|TRBJ1-5|NA
ASSLEYSNQPQH
>TRBV28|TRBJ2-1|NA
ASSLFLAGGPGEQF
>TRBV6-1|TRBJ1-1|NA
ASRRTGRGTEAF
>TRBV14|TRBJ1-1|few
ASSLLGTADTEAF